The entry below gives a single T cell receptor beta chain sequence along with its context. The antigen remains unidentified. Germline values: CDR1 SGHTA, CDR2 FQGNSA. This CDR3 has 16 amino acids. Trimming cost V 5 bases and J 6 bases; bases outside gene matches: 14. This sample is drawn from a study of blood T cells in healthy people across ages. Overall study findings and caveats: It was the long-lived donors that had more naive CD4+ cells and higher diversity than aged donors.

Alongside a J-beta primer mix, a sample-barcoded 5' primer served in a second PCR lasting roughly 6 to 11 cycles. TCRdb itself ran the 5' RACE reads through MiXCR, one entry per CDR3 protein. Of fewer than 1,000,000 distinct CDR3 sequences listed, more than 35% are singletons. Aged roughly 6 to 100, donors were systemically healthy Caucasians from Russia. Every sample had a minimum of 6 million PBMCs isolated. Total RNA was extracted at no less than 6 micrograms per sample. This sequence was found in an older man in good health. Sequences were obtained from blood. The chain combines TRBV7-2 with TRBJ2-3; 7 nucleotides align to TRBD2. CDR3: CASSASSSGLRDTQYF. Written as DNA, the CDR3 is TGTGCCAGCAGCGCATCATCTAGCGGTCTCAGGGATACGCAGTATTTT. The entire variable domain, with the rest obtained from reference TRBV7-2 and TRBJ2-3, is as follows: GAGVSQSPSNKVTEKGKDVELRCDPISGHTALYWYRQSLGQGLEFLIYFQGNSAPDKSGLPSDRFSAERTGGSVSTLTIQRTQQEDSAVYLCASSASSSGLRDTQYFGPGTRLTVL.